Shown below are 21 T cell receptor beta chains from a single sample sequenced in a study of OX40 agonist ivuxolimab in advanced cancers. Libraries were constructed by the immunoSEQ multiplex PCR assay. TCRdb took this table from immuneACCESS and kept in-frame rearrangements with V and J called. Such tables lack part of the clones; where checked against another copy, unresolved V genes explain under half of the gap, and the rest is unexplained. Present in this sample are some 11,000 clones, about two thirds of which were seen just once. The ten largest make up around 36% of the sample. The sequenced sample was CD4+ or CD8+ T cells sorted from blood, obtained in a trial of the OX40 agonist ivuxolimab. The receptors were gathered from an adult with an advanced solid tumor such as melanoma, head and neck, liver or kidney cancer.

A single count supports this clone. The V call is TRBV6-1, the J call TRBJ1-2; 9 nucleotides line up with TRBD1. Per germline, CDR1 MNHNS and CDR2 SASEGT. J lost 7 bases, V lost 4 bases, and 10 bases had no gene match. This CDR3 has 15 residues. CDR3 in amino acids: CASSAWTGAALGYTF. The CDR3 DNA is TGTGCCAGCAGTGCCTGGACAGGGGCCGCCCTTGGCTACACCTTC.

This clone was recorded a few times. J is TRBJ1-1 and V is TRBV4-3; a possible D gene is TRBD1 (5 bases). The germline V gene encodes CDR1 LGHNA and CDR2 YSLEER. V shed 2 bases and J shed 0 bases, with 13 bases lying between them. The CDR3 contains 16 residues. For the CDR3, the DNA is TGCGCCAGCAGCCAAAGACCGGACAACGTGAACACTGAAGCTTTCTTT. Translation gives CASSQRPDNVNTEAFF.

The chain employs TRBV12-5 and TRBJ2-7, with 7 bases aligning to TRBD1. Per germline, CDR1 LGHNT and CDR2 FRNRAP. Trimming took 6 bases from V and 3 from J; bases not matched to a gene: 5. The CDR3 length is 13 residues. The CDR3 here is CASGKGADYEQYF. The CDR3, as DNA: TGTGCTAGTGGCAAGGGGGCAGACTACGAGCAGTACTTC.

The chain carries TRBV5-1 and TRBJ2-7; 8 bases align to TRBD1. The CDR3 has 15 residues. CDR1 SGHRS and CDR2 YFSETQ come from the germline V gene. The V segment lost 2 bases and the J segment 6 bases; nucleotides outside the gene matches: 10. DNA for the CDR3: TGCGCCAGCAGCTTCTATACAGGGGGATTGGGCGAGCAGTACTTC. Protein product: CASSFYTGGLGEQYF.

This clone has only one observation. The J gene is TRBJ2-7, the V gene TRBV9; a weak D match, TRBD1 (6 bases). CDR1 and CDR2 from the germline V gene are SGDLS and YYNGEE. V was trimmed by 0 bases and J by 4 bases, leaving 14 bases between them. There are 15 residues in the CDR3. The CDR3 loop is CASSVDAGRGYEQYF. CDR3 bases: TGTGCCAGCAGCGTAGATGCCGGCAGGGGATACGAGCAGTACTTC.

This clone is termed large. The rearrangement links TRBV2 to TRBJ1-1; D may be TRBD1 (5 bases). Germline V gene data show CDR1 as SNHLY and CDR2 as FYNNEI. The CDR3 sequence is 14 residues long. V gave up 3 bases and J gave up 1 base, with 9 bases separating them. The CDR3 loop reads CASSEPGTNTEAFF. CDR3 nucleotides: TGTGCCAGCAGTGAGCCAGGGACGAACACTGAAGCTTTCTTT.

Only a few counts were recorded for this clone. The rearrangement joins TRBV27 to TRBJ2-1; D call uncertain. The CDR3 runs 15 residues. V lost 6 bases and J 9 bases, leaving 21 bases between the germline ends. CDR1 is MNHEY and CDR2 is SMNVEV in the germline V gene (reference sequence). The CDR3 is CASSPPPPGDGEQFF. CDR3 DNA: TGTGCCAGCAGCCCTCCTCCTCCAGGCGATGGTGAGCAGTTCTTC.

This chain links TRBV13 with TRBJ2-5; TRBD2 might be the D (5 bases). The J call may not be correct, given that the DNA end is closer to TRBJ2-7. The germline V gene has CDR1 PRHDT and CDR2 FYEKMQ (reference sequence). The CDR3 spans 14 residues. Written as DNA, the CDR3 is TGTGCCAGCAGCGAGCGGACGAGCTCCTACGAGCAGTACTTC. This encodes CASSERTSSYEQYF.

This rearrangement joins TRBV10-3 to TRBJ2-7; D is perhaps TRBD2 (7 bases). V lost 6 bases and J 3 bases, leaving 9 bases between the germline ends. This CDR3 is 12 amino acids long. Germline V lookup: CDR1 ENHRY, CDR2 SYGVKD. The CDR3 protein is CAIRGGGYEQYF. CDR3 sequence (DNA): TGTGCCATCAGGGGAGGGGGCTACGAGCAGTACTTC.

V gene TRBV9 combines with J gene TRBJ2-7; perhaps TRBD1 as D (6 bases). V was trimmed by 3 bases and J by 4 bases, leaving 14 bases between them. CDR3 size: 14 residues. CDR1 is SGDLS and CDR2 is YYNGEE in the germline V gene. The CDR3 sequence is CASSGKDSGYEQYF. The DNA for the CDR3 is TGTGCCAGCAGCGGTAAGGACAGTGGGTACGAGCAGTACTTC.

The CDR3 sequence is CASKLEMNTEAFF. In DNA, the CDR3 is TGTGCCAGCAAACTCGAAATGAACACTGAAGCTTTCTTT. The genes are TRBV6-5 and TRBJ1-1; D ambiguous. Germline-derived CDR1 and CDR2 are MNHEY and SVGAGI. V lost 7 bases and J 0 bases, leaving 9 bases between the germline ends. There are 13 residues in the CDR3.

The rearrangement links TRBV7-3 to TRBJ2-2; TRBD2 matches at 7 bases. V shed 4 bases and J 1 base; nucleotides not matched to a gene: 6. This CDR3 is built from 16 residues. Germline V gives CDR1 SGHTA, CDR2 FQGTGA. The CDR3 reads CASSSFPGGNTGELFF. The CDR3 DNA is TGTGCCAGCAGCTCCTTCCCGGGGGGGAACACCGGGGAGCTGTTTTTT.

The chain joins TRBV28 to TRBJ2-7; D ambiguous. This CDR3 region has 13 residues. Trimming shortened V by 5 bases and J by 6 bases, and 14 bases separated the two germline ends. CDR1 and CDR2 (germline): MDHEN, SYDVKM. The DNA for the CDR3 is TGTGCCAGCAGTCCATGGACCCCGCCCGAGCAGTACTTC. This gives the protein CASSPWTPPEQYF. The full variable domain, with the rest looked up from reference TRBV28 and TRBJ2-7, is DVKVTQSSRYLVKRTGEKVFLECVQDMDHENMFWYRQDPGLGLRLIYFSYDVKMKEKGDIPEGYSVSREKKERFSLILESASTNQTSMYLCASSPWTPPEQYFGPGTRLTVT.

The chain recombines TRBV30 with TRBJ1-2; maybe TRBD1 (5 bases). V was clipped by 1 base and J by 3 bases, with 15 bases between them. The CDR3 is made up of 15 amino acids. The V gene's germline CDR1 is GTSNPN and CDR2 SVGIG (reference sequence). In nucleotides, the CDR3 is TGTGCCTGGAGTGAGTGGCAGGGACGGGACTATGGCTACACCTTC. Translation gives CAWSEWQGRDYGYTF.

The CDR3: CASSFTGTSFNEQYF. The CDR3 DNA sequence: TGTGCCAGCAGCTTCACCGGGACTAGCTTTAACGAGCAGTACTTC. The genes are TRBV7-2 and TRBJ2-7, with 9 bases aligning to TRBD2. J lost 5 bases, V lost 3 bases, and 8 bases had no gene match. The CDR3 spans 15 residues. Germline CDR1 and CDR2: SGHTA and FQGNSA.

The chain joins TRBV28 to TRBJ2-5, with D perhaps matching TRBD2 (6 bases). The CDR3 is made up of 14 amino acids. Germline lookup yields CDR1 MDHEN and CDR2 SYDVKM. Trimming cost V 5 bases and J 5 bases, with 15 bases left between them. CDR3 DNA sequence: TGTGCCAGCAGTAACCTTTGGGGGAGGGAGACCCAGTACTTC. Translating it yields CASSNLWGRETQYF.

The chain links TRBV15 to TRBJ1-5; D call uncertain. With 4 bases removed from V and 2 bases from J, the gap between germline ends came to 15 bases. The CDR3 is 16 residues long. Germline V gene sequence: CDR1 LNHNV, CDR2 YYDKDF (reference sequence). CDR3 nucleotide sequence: TGTGCCACCAGCAAAGGACGGTCTTTGGGCAATCAGCCCCAGCATTTT. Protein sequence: CATSKGRSLGNQPQHF.

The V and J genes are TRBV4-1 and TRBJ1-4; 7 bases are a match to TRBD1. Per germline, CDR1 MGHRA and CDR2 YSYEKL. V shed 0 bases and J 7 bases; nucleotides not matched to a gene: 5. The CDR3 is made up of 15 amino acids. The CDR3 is CASSQERGRGEKLFF. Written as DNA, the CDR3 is TGCGCCAGCAGCCAAGAGAGGGGGCGAGGTGAAAAACTGTTTTTT.

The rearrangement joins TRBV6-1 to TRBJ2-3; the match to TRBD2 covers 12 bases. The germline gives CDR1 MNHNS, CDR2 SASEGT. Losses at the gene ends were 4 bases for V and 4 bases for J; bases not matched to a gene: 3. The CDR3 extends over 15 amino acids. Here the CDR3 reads CASSGLAGAPDTQYF. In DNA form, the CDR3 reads TGTGCCAGCAGTGGACTAGCGGGAGCCCCAGATACGCAGTATTTT.

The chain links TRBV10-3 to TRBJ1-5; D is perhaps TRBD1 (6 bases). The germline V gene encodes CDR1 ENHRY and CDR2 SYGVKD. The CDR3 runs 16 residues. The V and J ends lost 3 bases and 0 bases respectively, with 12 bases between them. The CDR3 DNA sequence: TGTGCCATCAGTGATTCCGGGGGACATAGCAATCAGCCCCAGCATTTT. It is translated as CAISDSGGHSNQPQHF.

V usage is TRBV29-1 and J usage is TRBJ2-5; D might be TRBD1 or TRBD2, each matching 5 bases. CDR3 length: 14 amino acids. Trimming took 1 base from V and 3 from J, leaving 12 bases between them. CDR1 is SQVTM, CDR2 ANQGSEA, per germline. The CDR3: CSVEGPGPKETQYF. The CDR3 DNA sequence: TGCAGCGTTGAAGGTCCGGGACCGAAAGAGACCCAGTACTTC.